One sample yielded the 30 T cell receptor beta chains listed below, sequenced in a study of identical twins. TCRdb reprocessed the 5' RACE reads via MiXCR and lists one record per CDR3 protein. The sample includes approximately 530,000 distinct CDR3 sequences, more than 20% seen only once; the top ten take more than 0.4%. The sample also formed part of further work on yellow fever vaccine responses in identical twins.

Source material: CD4+ T cells sorted from blood. The source of these receptors is a woman between 18 and 29 years old in good health.

The chain has TRBV6-5 and TRBJ1-3; D uncertain. V was clipped by 4 bases and J by 0 bases, with 7 bases between them. The CDR3 runs 14 residues. Germline V gives CDR1 MNHEY, CDR2 SVGAGI. The CDR3 loop reads CASSSTSSGNTIYF. CDR3 bases: TGTGCCAGCAGTTCGACAAGCTCTGGAAACACCATATATTTT.

This clonotype came up a few times. The V call is TRBV2, the J call TRBJ2-1; tentative D call: TRBD2 (7 bases). The CDR3 contains 18 residues. Germline assignment: CDR1 SNHLY and CDR2 FYNNEI. Trimming left V 8 bases short and J 1 base short, with 24 bases between. In DNA, the CDR3 is TGTGCCAGCGGGGGCAACCTGGCGGGAGTAACATCCTACAATGAGCAGTTCTTC. As protein: CASGGNLAGVTSYNEQFF.

The chain has TRBV25-1 and TRBJ2-1; 14 bases are a match to TRBD2. The CDR3 has 13 residues. Trimming at V came to 8 bases and at J to 9 bases, leaving 3 bases not matched to a gene. The germline gives CDR1 MGHDK, CDR2 SYGVNS. CDR3 sequence (DNA): TGTGCCAGCGGGACTAGCGGGAGTATTGAGCAGTTCTTC. Amino acid sequence: CASGTSGSIEQFF.

This clonotype was observed a few times. This chain links TRBV6-5 with TRBJ2-6; no clear D gene. There are 16 residues in the CDR3. Germline CDR1 is MNHEY and CDR2 is SVGAGI. Deletions cut 2 bases from V and 0 bases from J, with 8 bases between. This chain's CDR3 is CASSYGRSSGANVLTF. Written as DNA, the CDR3 is TGTGCCAGCAGTTACGGCCGGAGCTCTGGGGCCAACGTCCTGACTTTC.

This chain links TRBV5-6 with TRBJ2-2; 7 bases fit TRBD1. The CDR3 runs 16 residues. Losses at the gene ends were 4 bases for V and 6 bases for J; bases not matched to a gene: 12. From germline, CDR1 is SGHDT and CDR2 YYEEEE. The CDR3 bases are TGTGCCAGCAGCCCGGGACAGTTTAAGGTGGCCGGGGAGCTGTTTTTT. Encoded protein: CASSPGQFKVAGELFF.

This clonotype was seen a few times. The genes are TRBV25-1 and TRBJ2-7, with D tentatively TRBD2 (6 bases). Trimming pared 7 bases from V and 5 bases from J, leaving 15 bases between. This CDR3 contains 13 residues. In germline, CDR1 is MGHDK, CDR2 SYGVNS. CDR3 coding DNA: TGTGCCAGCACTAGGCGGGGTAGTAACGAGCAGTACTTC. It specifies CASTRRGSNEQYF.

This clonotype was counted a few times. The J gene is TRBJ1-3, the V gene TRBV7-9; the D is unclear. This CDR3 spans 16 amino acids. Germline lookup yields CDR1 SEHNR and CDR2 FQNEAQ (reference sequence). Deletions cut 3 bases from V and 1 base from J, with 13 bases between. In DNA form, the CDR3 reads TGTGCCAGCAGCTTTGATAGGGAACTTTCTGGAAACACCATATATTTT. It translates to CASSFDRELSGNTIYF.

The table lists this clonotype with a few counts. J is TRBJ1-2 and V is TRBV5-1, with 7 bases fitting TRBD1. CDR1 is SGHRS, CDR2 YFSETQ, per germline. The CDR3 consists of 17 residues. Trimming cost V 6 bases and J 2 bases; bases outside gene matches: 16. CDR3 protein: CASTQRAETGQNYGYTF. In DNA form, the CDR3 reads TGCGCCAGCACCCAACGGGCCGAAACGGGACAGAACTATGGCTACACCTTC.

The genes are TRBV12-3 or TRBV12-4 and TRBJ2-1, with unresolved D. The CDR3 runs to 15 residues. Trimming took 2 bases from V and 3 from J, leaving 11 bases between them. The CDR3: CASSLQTTYYNEQFF. The CDR3 DNA reads TGTGCCAGCAGTTTACAAACTACATACTACAATGAGCAGTTCTTC.

This clonotype was seen only a few times. The chain carries TRBV28 and TRBJ2-7, with TRBD2 matching 10 bases. The germline CDR1 and CDR2 sequences are MDHEN and SYDVKM. CDR3 length: 15 residues. V dropped 5 bases and J dropped 2; count of bases not matched to a gene: 6. Here the CDR3 reads CASSGSGRAPYEQYF. The CDR3 DNA sequence: TGTGCCAGCAGTGGAAGCGGGAGGGCCCCCTACGAGCAGTACTTC.

The chain joins TRBV7-9 to TRBJ2-1, with 13 positions matching TRBD2. Trimming removed 5 bases from V and 12 bases from J; junction bases left unmatched: 10. This CDR3 comprises 15 residues. The germline V gene encodes CDR1 SEHNR and CDR2 FQNEAQ (reference sequence). The CDR3 here is CASSTGLAGPRRQFF. Written as DNA, the CDR3 is TGTGCCAGCAGCACGGGACTAGCGGGACCTCGTAGGCAGTTCTTC.

This clonotype was counted between two and nine times. J is TRBJ2-1 and V is TRBV6-2 or TRBV6-3; 14 bases are shared with TRBD2. The V and J ends lost 6 bases and 4 bases, in that order; junction bases with no gene match: 8. The CDR3 runs 17 residues. Germline CDR1 is MNHEY and CDR2 is SVGEGT. In nucleotides, the CDR3 is TGTGCCAGCAGCGCCGGGACTAGCGGGAGAAGTTACAATGAGCAGTTCTTC. Amino acids: CASSAGTSGRSYNEQFF.

This chain uses TRBV20-1 with TRBJ2-5, with a tentative D call TRBD1 (5 bases). The germline V gene has CDR1 DFQATT and CDR2 SNEGSKA (reference sequence). V was shortened by 0 bases and J by 5 bases, with 16 bases between the two germline ends. The CDR3 has 15 amino acids. CDR3 protein: CSARDPTVRPETQYF. In DNA, the CDR3 is TGCAGTGCTAGAGATCCGACAGTCAGACCGGAGACCCAGTACTTC.

This chain uses TRBV5-3 with TRBJ2-1; D gene uncertain. TRBV5-3 is sorted into the ORF group, with uncertain function. The CDR3 totals 14 residues. V was pared by 0 bases and J by 7 bases, with 11 bases between. For the CDR3, the DNA is TGTGCCAGAAGCTTGGTTACCCCCCGTAATGAGCAGTTCTTC. Amino acids: CARSLVTPRNEQFF.

The chain employs TRBV29-1 and TRBJ2-5; D unresolved. Trimming took 3 bases from V and 7 from J, leaving 15 bases between them. CDR1 and CDR2 (germline): SQVTM, ANQGSEA. The CDR3 contains 13 residues. CDR3 DNA sequence: TGCAGCGTTGATCGCCCCGCCCCAGGGACCCAGTACTTC. Translation: CSVDRPAPGTQYF.

This clonotype was observed a few times. The rearrangement uses TRBV28 and TRBJ2-7, with D possibly being TRBD1 or TRBD2 (5 bases each). In germline, CDR1 is MDHEN, CDR2 SYDVKM. Trimming left V 9 bases short and J 4 bases short, with 16 bases between. CDR3 size: 13 residues. CDR3 DNA sequence: TGTGCCAGTAGGTCCCCGGGGCTTTACGAGCAGTACTTC. Protein product: CASRSPGLYEQYF.

In its sample, this clonotype was seen a few times. V usage is TRBV12-5 and J usage is TRBJ2-7; TRBD2 matches 7 bases. This CDR3 contains 15 residues. V trimming: 3 bases; J trimming: 0 bases; junction bases outside the gene matches: 5. The germline V gene encodes CDR1 LGHNT and CDR2 FRNRAP. The CDR3 loop is CASGLGGGGSYEQYF. The CDR3, as DNA: TGTGCTAGTGGTTTAGGCGGGGGAGGCTCCTACGAGCAGTACTTC.

This clonotype was found a few times. The V and J genes are TRBV29-1 and TRBJ1-5; the D gene is possibly TRBD1 (5 bases). Trimming cost V 6 bases and J 2 bases, with 14 bases left between them. The CDR3 spans 14 residues. Germline-derived CDR1 and CDR2 are SQVTM and ANQGSEA. The CDR3 nucleotides are TGCAGCGTCGGGGACGGGGTCGGCAATCAGCCCCAGCATTTT. Its translation: CSVGDGVGNQPQHF.

This clonotype was seen a handful of times. The rearrangement links TRBV5-5 to TRBJ2-1; 7 bases line up with TRBD2. Germline loops: CDR1 SGHKS, CDR2 YYEKEE (reference sequence). The CDR3 loop spans 17 amino acids. V lost 0 bases, J lost 2 bases, and 8 bases stayed unmatched. In nucleotides, the CDR3 is TGTGCCAGCAGCTTGGTGGGTAGCGGGCCCACCTACAATGAGCAGTTCTTC. It specifies CASSLVGSGPTYNEQFF.

This clonotype came up a few times. The chain carries TRBV29-1 and TRBJ2-6, with D tentatively TRBD2 (5 bases). CDR1 is SQVTM, CDR2 ANQGSEA, per germline. Trimming cost V 5 bases and J 1 base, with 9 bases left between them. The CDR3 runs 14 residues. The CDR3 reads CSVREGSGANVLTF. CDR3 coding DNA: TGCAGCGTTCGGGAAGGGTCTGGGGCCAACGTCCTGACTTTC.

V and J are TRBV12-3 or TRBV12-4 and TRBJ2-7; a possible D gene is TRBD1 (5 bases). The CDR3 extends over 14 amino acids. V was clipped by 7 bases and J by 5 bases, with 18 bases between them. The CDR3 region is CASTPRGFADEQYF. The CDR3, as DNA: TGTGCCAGCACCCCAAGGGGTTTCGCGGACGAGCAGTACTTC.

The chain has TRBV6-2 or TRBV6-3 and TRBJ2-5; D possibly corresponds to TRBD1 (6 bases). V lost 4 bases, J lost 5 bases, and 14 bases lay in between. The CDR3 is 14 amino acids. The germline CDR1 and CDR2 sequences are MNHEY and SVGEGT. DNA for the CDR3: TGTGCCAGCAGTTGGCCGGACAGCTCGGAGACCCAGTACTTC. Protein product: CASSWPDSSETQYF.

This clonotype was seen ten or more times. The chain couples TRBV5-1 to TRBJ2-4; D is ambiguous. V lost 0 bases and J 3 bases, leaving 7 bases between the germline ends. CDR3 length: 14 residues. The V gene's germline CDR1 is SGHRS and CDR2 YFSETQ. The CDR3 DNA reads TGCGCCAGCAGCTTGGCTAGGGACAAAAACATTCAGTACTTC. As protein: CASSLARDKNIQYF.

This clonotype has more than one count but fewer than ten. The V call is TRBV20-1, the J call TRBJ1-2; TRBD1 matches at 8 bases. This CDR3 has 12 residues. Germline CDR1 reads DFQATT; CDR2 reads SNEGSKA (reference sequence). Trimming removed 7 bases from V and 2 bases from J; junction bases left unmatched: 3. The CDR3 spells CSGAGGNYGYTF. CDR3 bases: TGCAGTGGGGCAGGGGGCAACTATGGCTACACCTTC.

This clonotype was counted between two and nine times. The genes are TRBV12-3 or TRBV12-4 and TRBJ2-1; maybe TRBD1 (6 bases). The length of the CDR3 is 15 residues. V was cut by 7 bases and J by 0 bases, with 13 bases left in between. Here the CDR3 reads CASTLGASSYNEQFF. For the CDR3, the DNA is TGTGCCAGCACCTTGGGGGCTAGCTCCTACAATGAGCAGTTCTTC.

The rearrangement uses TRBV6-5 and TRBJ2-7; perhaps TRBD1 as D (6 bases). The CDR3 runs 14 residues. V dropped 0 bases and J dropped 5 bases, with 11 bases sitting between them. Germline V gives CDR1 MNHEY, CDR2 SVGAGI. The CDR3 DNA sequence: TGTGCCAGCAGTTACTCGAACAGGGCGAACGAGCAGTACTTC. This encodes CASSYSNRANEQYF.

The rearrangement uses TRBV11-2 and TRBJ2-4, with D unresolved. V shed 5 bases and J shed 0 bases, with 14 bases lying between them. The V gene's germline CDR1 is SGHAT and CDR2 FQNNGV. This CDR3 spans 16 amino acids. CDR3 DNA sequence: TGTGCCAGCAGCCCAGGCCTACAGAGAGCCAAAAACATTCAGTACTTC. Amino acid sequence: CASSPGLQRAKNIQYF. The whole variable domain, filled in from reference TRBV11-2 and TRBJ2-4, reads EAGVAQSPRYKIIEKRQSVAFWCNPISGHATLYWYQQILGQGPKLLIQFQNNGVVDDSQLPKDRFSAERLKGVDSTLKIQPAKLEDSAVYLCASSPGLQRAKNIQYFGAGTRLSVL.

This clonotype was observed a handful of times. The chain combines TRBV11-2 with TRBJ2-1; 7 bases are shared with TRBD2. The V segment lost 3 bases and the J segment 0 bases; nucleotides outside the gene matches: 14. This CDR3 has 19 amino acids. CDR1 and CDR2 (germline): SGHAT, FQNNGV. The CDR3 DNA reads TGTGCCAGCAGCTTGGGGGGTGACATGTGGACTAGCTCCTACAATGAGCAGTTCTTC. Residues: CASSLGGDMWTSSYNEQFF.

The rearrangement uses TRBV18 and TRBJ2-1; 9 nucleotides agree with TRBD2. V trimming: 3 bases; J trimming: 4 bases; junction bases outside the gene matches: 1. Germline V CDR1 and CDR2: KGHSH, LQKENI. The CDR3 has 14 residues. CDR3 region: CASSPAGGYNEQFF. As DNA, the CDR3 is TGTGCCAGCTCACCGGCGGGAGGGTACAATGAGCAGTTCTTC.

This clonotype appeared a few times. The genes are TRBV10-3 and TRBJ2-1, with 8 bases matching TRBD1. Trimming at V came to 3 bases and at J to 1 base, leaving 8 bases not matched to a gene. The CDR3 consists of 17 residues. Germline CDR1 ENHRY, CDR2 SYGVKD. The CDR3 sequence is CAISDPGGLISYNEQFF. The DNA for the CDR3 is TGTGCCATCAGTGACCCAGGGGGCTTGATATCCTACAATGAGCAGTTCTTC.